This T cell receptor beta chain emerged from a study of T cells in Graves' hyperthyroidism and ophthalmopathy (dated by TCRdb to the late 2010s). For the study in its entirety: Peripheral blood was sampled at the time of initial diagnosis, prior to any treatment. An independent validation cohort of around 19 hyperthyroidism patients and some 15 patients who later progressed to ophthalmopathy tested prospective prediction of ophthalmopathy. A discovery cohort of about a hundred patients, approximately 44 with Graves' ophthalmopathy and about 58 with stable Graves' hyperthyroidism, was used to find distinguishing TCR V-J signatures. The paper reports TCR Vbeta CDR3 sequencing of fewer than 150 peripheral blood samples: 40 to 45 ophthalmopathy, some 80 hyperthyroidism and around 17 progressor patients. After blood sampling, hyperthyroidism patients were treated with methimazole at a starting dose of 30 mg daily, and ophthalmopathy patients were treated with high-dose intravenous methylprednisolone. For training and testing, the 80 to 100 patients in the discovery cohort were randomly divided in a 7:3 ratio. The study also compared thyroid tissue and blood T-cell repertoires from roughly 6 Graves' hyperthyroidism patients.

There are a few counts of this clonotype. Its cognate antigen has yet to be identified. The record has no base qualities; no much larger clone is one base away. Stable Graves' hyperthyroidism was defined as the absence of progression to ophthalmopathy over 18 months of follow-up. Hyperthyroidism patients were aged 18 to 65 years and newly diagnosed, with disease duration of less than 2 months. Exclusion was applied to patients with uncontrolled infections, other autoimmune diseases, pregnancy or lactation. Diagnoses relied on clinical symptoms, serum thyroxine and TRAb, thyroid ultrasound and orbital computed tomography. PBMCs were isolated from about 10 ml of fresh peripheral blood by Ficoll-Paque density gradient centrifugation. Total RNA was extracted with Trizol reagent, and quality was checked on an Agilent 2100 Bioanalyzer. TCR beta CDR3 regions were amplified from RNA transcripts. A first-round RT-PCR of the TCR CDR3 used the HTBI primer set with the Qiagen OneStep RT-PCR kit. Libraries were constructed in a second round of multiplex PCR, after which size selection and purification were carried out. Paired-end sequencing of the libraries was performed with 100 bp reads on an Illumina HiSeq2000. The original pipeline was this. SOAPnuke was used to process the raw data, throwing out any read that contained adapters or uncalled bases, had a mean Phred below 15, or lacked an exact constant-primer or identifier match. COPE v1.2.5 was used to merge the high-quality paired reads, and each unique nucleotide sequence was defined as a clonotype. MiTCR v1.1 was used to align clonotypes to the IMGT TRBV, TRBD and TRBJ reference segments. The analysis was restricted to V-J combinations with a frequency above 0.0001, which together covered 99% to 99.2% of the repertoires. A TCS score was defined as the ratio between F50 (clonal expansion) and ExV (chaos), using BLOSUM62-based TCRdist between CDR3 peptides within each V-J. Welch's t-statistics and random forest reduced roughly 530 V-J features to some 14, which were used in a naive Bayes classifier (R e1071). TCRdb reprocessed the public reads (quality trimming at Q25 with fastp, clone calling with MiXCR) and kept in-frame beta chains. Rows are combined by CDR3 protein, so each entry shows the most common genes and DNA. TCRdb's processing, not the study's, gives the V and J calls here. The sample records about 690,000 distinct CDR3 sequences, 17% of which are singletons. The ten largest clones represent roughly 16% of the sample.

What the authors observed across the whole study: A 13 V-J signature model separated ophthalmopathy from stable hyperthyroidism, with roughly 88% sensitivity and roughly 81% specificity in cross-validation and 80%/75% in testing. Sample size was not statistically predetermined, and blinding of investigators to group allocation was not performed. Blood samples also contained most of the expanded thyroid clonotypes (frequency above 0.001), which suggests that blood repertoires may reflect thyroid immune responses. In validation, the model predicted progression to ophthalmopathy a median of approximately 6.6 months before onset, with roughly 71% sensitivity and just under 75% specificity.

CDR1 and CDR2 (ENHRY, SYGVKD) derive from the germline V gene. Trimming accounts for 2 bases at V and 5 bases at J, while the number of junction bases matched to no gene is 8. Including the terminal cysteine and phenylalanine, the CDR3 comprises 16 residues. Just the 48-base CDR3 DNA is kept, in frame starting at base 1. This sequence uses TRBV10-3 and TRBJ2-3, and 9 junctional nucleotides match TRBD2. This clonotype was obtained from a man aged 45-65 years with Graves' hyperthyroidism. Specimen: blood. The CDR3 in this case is CAISERRTSVGDTQYF. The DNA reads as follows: TGTGCCATCAGTGAGCGACGGACTAGCGTGGGAGATACGCAGTATTTT.